The 21 T cell receptor beta chains presented below share a single source sample, sequenced in a study of molecular identifiers for immune sequencing clone quantification. TCRdb fed the PCR reads into MiXCR, producing one record per CDR3 protein. The data hold about 8,300 distinct CDR3 sequences, with 30% to 40% observed a single time. Sequencing was performed on naive CD8+ T cells from blood, with Jurkat cell RNA spiked in. As to subset: FACS-sorted CD8+CD4-CCR7+CD45RA+ naive T cells. These receptors were collected from a human donor in good health. Some libraries in this study had Jurkat cell RNA spiked in.

This rearrangement joins TRBV19 to TRBJ1-5; D unclear. The germline CDR1 and CDR2 sequences are LNHDA and SQIVND (reference sequence). CDR3 length equals 14 residues. V lost 9 bases, J lost 0 bases, and 12 bases lay in between. The DNA of the CDR3 is TGTGCCAGCAACTCAGGTTATAGCAATCAGCCCCAGCATTTT. It yields the protein CASNSGYSNQPQHF.

This clonotype was observed a handful of times. The chain is built from TRBV28 and TRBJ1-5; D not certain. This CDR3 comprises 15 residues. CDR1 is MDHEN and CDR2 is SYDVKM in the germline V gene. Trimming took off 2 bases at V and 0 bases at J, with 8 bases between the two ends. CDR3 loop: CASSLVAPSNQPQHF. CDR3 nucleotides: TGTGCCAGCAGTTTAGTAGCGCCTAGCAATCAGCCCCAGCATTTT.

About this clonotype itself: The final CDR3 position lacks the conserved phenylalanine or tryptophan, pointing to a likely read error. This chain joins TRBV14 and TRBJ2-7; D might be TRBD1 or TRBD2, each matching 5 bases. The V end was cut by 4 bases, the J end by 4 bases, with 5 bases between. The germline V gene has CDR1 SGHDN and CDR2 FVKESK. The CDR3 loop spans 11 amino acids. The CDR3 reads CASSRGYEQYI. DNA of the CDR3: TGTGCCAGCAGCCGGGGGTACGAGCAGTACATC.

This clonotype came up a few times. The gene calls are TRBV11-2 and TRBJ2-5; D ambiguous. Germline assignment: CDR1 SGHAT and CDR2 FQNNGV. Trimming removed 2 bases from V and 3 bases from J, with 4 bases in between. The CDR3 spans 12 residues. The CDR3 DNA is TGTGCCAGCAGCTTACTGGAAGAGACCCAGTACTTC. Protein: CASSLLEETQYF.

This clonotype occurred a few times. The chain carries TRBV7-9 and TRBJ2-7, with 7 bases lining up with TRBD1. The CDR3 contains 14 residues. Germline V CDR1 and CDR2: SEHNR, FQNEAQ (reference sequence). Unmatched junction bases numbered 4, after V lost 3 bases and J lost 2 bases. In DNA, the CDR3 is TGTGCCAGCAGCTTGGGACAGCGAGCCTACGAGCAGTACTTC. Translating gives CASSLGQRAYEQYF.

In this sample, this clonotype turned up a few times. This chain connects TRBV28 to TRBJ1-4; D is ambiguous. CDR3 length equals 12 residues. V was shortened by 8 bases and J by 10 bases, with 14 bases between the two germline ends. The germline gives CDR1 MDHEN, CDR2 SYDVKM. For the CDR3, the DNA is TGTGCCAGCGGCCTTGATTGGCGAAAACTGTTTTTT. It is translated as CASGLDWRKLFF.

Concerning this clonotype: Here the CDR3 omits its conserved ending phenylalanine or tryptophan, so a read error is the likely source. V and J are TRBV6-5 and TRBJ2-2; 14 nucleotides line up with TRBD2. With V trimmed by 5 bases and J by 0 bases, 5 bases remained unmatched. Germline V gene lookup returns CDR1 MNHEY and CDR2 SVGAGI. CDR3 length: 18 residues. CDR3 DNA sequence: TGTGCCAGCAGTACGGAGGGACTAGCGGGAGCGAACACCGGGGAGCTGTTTTTA. It encodes CASSTEGLAGANTGELFL.

In its sample, this clonotype was seen a few times. The chain employs TRBV29-1 and TRBJ1-3; TRBD1 agrees at 8 bases. Germline-derived CDR1 and CDR2 are SQVTM and ANQGSEA. Trimming took 6 bases from V and 11 from J; bases not matched to a gene: 9. CDR3 size: 12 residues. CDR3 in amino acids: CSVGTGPFPIYF. The CDR3 DNA reads TGCAGCGTGGGGACAGGTCCATTCCCCATATATTTT. Using reference TRBV29-1 and TRBJ1-3 for the parts outside the CDR3, the full variable domain is SAVISQKPSRDICQRGTSLTIQCQVDSQVTMMFWYRQQPGQSLTLIATANQGSEATYESGFVIDKFPISRPNLTFSTLTVSNMSPEDSSIYLCSVGTGPFPIYFGEGSWLTVV.

By proportion, this clonotype is medium-sized. The V gene is TRBV7-9, the J gene TRBJ2-7; no clear D. The V end was cut by 5 bases, the J end by 2 bases, with 19 bases between. Germline V gene data show CDR1 as SEHNR and CDR2 as FQNEAQ (reference sequence). There are 16 residues in the CDR3. The CDR3 DNA follows: TGTGCCAGCAGCGGCGCGCCGCCCGCAGTGCCCTACGAGCAGTACTTC. Its translation: CASSGAPPAVPYEQYF.

The chain combines TRBV12-5 with TRBJ2-3; 11 bases align to TRBD2. In germline, CDR1 is LGHNT, CDR2 FRNRAP. The trim removed 2 bases at V and 5 bases at J, leaving 9 bases unmatched. The CDR3 totals 17 residues. CDR3 DNA sequence: TGTGCTAGTGGTTTGTCACTAGCGGGAGATTTTATAGATACGCAGTATTTT. As protein: CASGLSLAGDFIDTQYF.

The gene calls are TRBV15 and TRBJ2-3, with no clear D. The CDR3 is 12 residues long. V was trimmed by 2 bases and J by 6 bases, leaving 6 bases between them. CDR1 and CDR2 (germline): LNHNV, YYDKDF (reference sequence). The CDR3 nucleotides read TGTGCCACCAGCAGACATGGGGATACGCAGTATTTT. This sequence encodes CATSRHGDTQYF.

In regard to this clonotype: The conserved phenylalanine or tryptophan is not found at the CDR3 terminus, so this likely reflects a read error. The rearrangement links TRBV6-2 or TRBV6-3 to TRBJ2-7; TRBD1 aligns across 8 bases. The CDR3 loop spans 13 amino acids. Germline CDR1 reads MNHEY; CDR2 reads SVGEGT. The V and J ends lost 10 bases and 5 bases, in that order; junction bases with no gene match: 10. Written as DNA, the CDR3 is TGTGCCACCGAGACAGGGGCAGCGGACGAGCAGTACTGC. Amino acids: CATETGAADEQYC.

This clonotype is medium-sized within its sample. The chain employs TRBV12-3 or TRBV12-4 and TRBJ2-3, with TRBD1 as a possible D gene (5 bases). Trimming pared 3 bases from V and 2 bases from J, leaving 9 bases between. The CDR3 length is 14 residues. DNA of the CDR3: TGTGCCAGCAGTTTGTGGACAATCACAGATACGCAGTATTTT. It codes for CASSLWTITDTQYF.

This rearrangement joins TRBV5-6 to TRBJ2-3; 9 bases match TRBD2. The CDR3 has 16 amino acids. CDR1 SGHDT and CDR2 YYEEEE come from the germline V gene. J was trimmed by 0 bases and V by 4 bases; bases with no gene match: 6. The CDR3 DNA follows: TGTGCCAGCAGCCGTGCCACTAGCGGGAGCACAGATACGCAGTATTTT. This translates into CASSRATSGSTDTQYF.

In this sample, this clonotype turned up a few times. The V call is TRBV12-3 or TRBV12-4, the J call TRBJ2-7; the D is unclear. Trimming cost V 1 base and J 6 bases, with 13 bases left between them. CDR3 length equals 14 residues. Here the CDR3 DNA reads TGTGCCAGCAGTTTAGTTGGCAGCGCACCCGAGCAGTACTTC. It yields the protein CASSLVGSAPEQYF.

This clonotype was detected a few times. The rearrangement joins TRBV25-1 to TRBJ1-4; unclear D gene. V was cut by 3 bases and J by 0 bases, with 2 bases left in between. CDR3 length: 13 amino acids. Germline assignment: CDR1 MGHDK and CDR2 SYGVNS. Here the CDR3 reads CASSDPTNEKLFF. DNA of the CDR3: TGTGCCAGCAGTGACCCAACTAATGAAAAACTGTTTTTT. Complete variable domain (other parts from reference TRBV25-1 and TRBJ1-4): EADIYQTPRYLVIGTGKKITLECSQTMGHDKMYWYQQDPGMELHLIHYSYGVNSTEKGDLSSESTVSRIRTEHFPLTLESARPSHTSQYLCASSDPTNEKLFFGSGTQLSVL.

V usage is TRBV19 and J usage is TRBJ1-1; D might be TRBD1 (5 bases). With 5 bases removed from V and 0 bases from J, the gap between germline ends came to 7 bases. Germline V gives CDR1 LNHDA, CDR2 SQIVND (reference sequence). This CDR3 is built from 13 residues. The CDR3 spells CASSGGVNTEAFF. CDR3 coding DNA: TGTGCCAGTAGTGGAGGGGTGAACACTGAAGCTTTCTTT.

In this sample, this clonotype turned up a few times. This chain uses TRBV10-3 with TRBJ2-3; no clear D. CDR1 and CDR2 from the germline V gene are ENHRY and SYGVKD. There are 15 residues in the CDR3. Trimming pared 0 bases from V and 0 bases from J, leaving 7 bases between. This CDR3 is CAISESVASTDTQYF. CDR3 nucleotide sequence: TGTGCCATCAGTGAGTCGGTAGCTAGCACAGATACGCAGTATTTT.

A single count supports this clonotype. The rearrangement joins TRBV29-1 to TRBJ1-1; unclear D gene. The CDR3 contains 13 residues. V was trimmed by 0 bases and J by 0 bases, leaving 5 bases between them. Germline-derived CDR1 and CDR2 are SQVTM and ANQGSEA. The CDR3 loop is CSVEDRMNTEAFF. The CDR3, as DNA: TGCAGCGTTGAAGACAGAATGAACACTGAAGCTTTCTTT. The whole variable domain, filled in from reference TRBV29-1 and TRBJ1-1, reads SAVISQKPSRDICQRGTSLTIQCQVDSQVTMMFWYRQQPGQSLTLIATANQGSEATYESGFVIDKFPISRPNLTFSTLTVSNMSPEDSSIYLCSVEDRMNTEAFFGQGTRLTVV.

As concerns this clonotype: The junction departs from the called germline gene at one end, perhaps through a read error. The chain combines TRBV29-1 with TRBJ2-1; a possible D gene is TRBD1 (6 bases). This CDR3 has 14 residues. The germline gives CDR1 SQVTM, CDR2 ANQGSEA. The CDR3 coding sequence is TGCAGCGTTTCGAGAGGGGGAGCCTACAATGCGCAGTTCTTC. Residues: CSVSRGGAYNAQFF.

The sample holds a few counts of this clonotype. J is TRBJ1-1 and V is TRBV4-3; no clear D gene. Germline lookup yields CDR1 LGHNA and CDR2 YSLEER. CDR3 length: 14 residues. Trimming pared 0 bases from V and 8 bases from J, leaving 13 bases between. CDR3 DNA sequence: TGCGCCAGCAGCCAAGATTCCGGATCTGGGGAAGCTTTCTTT. Its translation is CASSQDSGSGEAFF.